These 26 T cell receptor beta chains share one sample of origin, sequenced in a study of blood T cells in healthy people across ages. A second PCR, run for roughly 7 to 12 cycles, used a sample-barcoded 5' primer plus a J-beta primer mix. In TCRdb, the 5' RACE reads were re-called with MiXCR into one record per CDR3 protein. Among some 1.5 million distinct CDR3 sequences listed, roughly 27% were seen once. The sample consisted of blood. The source of these receptors is a woman younger than 45 in good health.

This clonotype was seen only once. The chain links TRBV12-3 or TRBV12-4 to TRBJ2-3; D remains unclear. V lost 6 bases, J lost 11 bases, and 15 bases lay in between. CDR3 length: 12 amino acids. The CDR3 DNA follows: TGTGCCAGCAGACGACGAACAGATGTGCAGTATTTT. Encoded protein: CASRRRTDVQYF.

The chain uses TRBV28 and TRBJ1-5; 10 nucleotides agree with TRBD1. The germline gives CDR1 MDHEN, CDR2 SYDVKM. The CDR3 spans 18 residues. The ends lost 3 bases at V and 7 bases at J; junction bases unmatched: 15. CDR3 bases: TGTGCCAGCAGTTTCTCTCAGGGACAGGGGCTCTTTGGCCAGCCCCAGCATTTT. It codes for CASSFSQGQGLFGQPQHF.

The chain carries TRBV27 and TRBJ1-2; 7 bases map to TRBD1. CDR3 length: 16 amino acids. The germline V gene has CDR1 MNHEY and CDR2 SMNVEV (reference sequence). Losses at the gene ends were 6 bases for V and 4 bases for J; bases not matched to a gene: 14. This chain's CDR3 is CASSPMEGARVYGYTF. The DNA for the CDR3 is TGTGCCAGCAGCCCCATGGAGGGGGCGCGAGTCTATGGCTACACCTTC.

This clonotype was counted a few times. The CDR3 loop is CASSAGDRGGIQYF. The CDR3 DNA reads as TGTGCCAGCAGCGCAGGGGACAGGGGCGGCATTCAGTACTTC. This chain uses TRBV7-2 with TRBJ2-4; 10 nucleotides line up with TRBD1. Trimming at V came to 5 bases and at J to 9 bases, leaving 7 bases not matched to a gene. Germline assignment: CDR1 SGHTA and CDR2 FQGNSA. The CDR3 extends over 14 amino acids.

The chain joins TRBV20-1 to TRBJ2-1; 12 positions agree with TRBD2. Germline V gene data show CDR1 as DFQATT and CDR2 as SNEGSKA (reference sequence). This CDR3 is built from 15 residues. Trimming cost V 5 bases and J 10 bases; bases outside gene matches: 12. The CDR3 sequence is CSAQALAGGPYEQFF. DNA of the CDR3: TGCAGTGCTCAAGCCCTAGCGGGGGGGCCTTACGAGCAGTTCTTC.

This clonotype has a single count. This chain links TRBV29-1 with TRBJ2-1; TRBD1 matches at 10 bases. Germline-derived CDR1 and CDR2 are SQVTM and ANQGSEA. The CDR3 contains 14 residues. V trimming: 3 bases; J trimming: 5 bases; junction bases outside the gene matches: 4. Here the CDR3 DNA reads TGCAGCGTTGAGCTTGGACAGGGGGACAATGAGCAGTTCTTC. Translating gives CSVELGQGDNEQFF.

V and J are TRBV25-1 and TRBJ1-1; 8 positions match TRBD1. After removal of 6 bases from V and 4 bases from J, the junction contained 7 bases not matched to a gene. The CDR3 contains 14 residues. From germline, CDR1 is MGHDK and CDR2 SYGVNS. DNA for the CDR3: TGTGCCAGCAGAAATAGGCAGGGGGCCACTGAAGCTTTCTTT. Encoded protein: CASRNRQGATEAFF.

This clonotype was seen more than once but under ten times. Sequence at one end of the junction differs from germline and may be a read error. This chain links TRBV6-6 with TRBJ2-7; no definite D call. The CDR3 has 12 residues. From germline, CDR1 is MNHNY and CDR2 SVGAGI (reference sequence). The CDR3 is CAGSYSGYAQYF. The CDR3, as DNA: TGTGCCGGCAGTTACTCTGGTTACGCGCAGTACTTC.

The genes are TRBV29-1 and TRBJ2-3; D ambiguous. CDR3 length equals 14 residues. CDR1 is SQVTM, CDR2 ANQGSEA, per germline. V gave up 6 bases and J gave up 2 bases, with 15 bases separating them. The CDR3 region is CSVSAGRHTDTQYF. The CDR3 nucleotides read TGCAGCGTCTCTGCTGGCCGTCACACAGATACGCAGTATTTT.

This clonotype was recorded many times. This chain uses TRBV6-6 with TRBJ2-1; D perhaps matches TRBD2 (6 bases). There are 15 residues in the CDR3. Looked up from germline, CDR1 is MNHNY and CDR2 is SVGAGI (reference sequence). The V gene lost 7 bases and the J gene lost 4 bases, with 17 bases spanning the gap. CDR3 residues: CASTPGASEYNEQFF. CDR3 bases: TGTGCCAGCACTCCCGGGGCTAGCGAATACAATGAGCAGTTCTTC.

The chain links TRBV20-1 to TRBJ2-7, with 12 positions matching TRBD2. V shed 1 base, J shed 3 bases, and the junction held 4 bases outside the gene matches. This CDR3 has 15 amino acids. The V gene's germline CDR1 is DFQATT and CDR2 SNEGSKA (reference sequence). In nucleotides, the CDR3 is TGCAGTGCTAGAGCCCCGACTAGCGGGAGCTACGAGCAGTACTTC. The encoded protein is CSARAPTSGSYEQYF.

This clonotype was recorded a few times. The chain employs TRBV27 and TRBJ2-1; 9 nucleotides match TRBD2. In germline, CDR1 is MNHEY, CDR2 SMNVEV (reference sequence). The CDR3 sequence is 14 residues long. V lost 6 bases, J lost 9 bases, and 9 bases stayed unmatched. DNA for the CDR3: TGTGCCAGCAGCCGACTAGCGGACTCACGTGAGCAGTTCTTC. It is translated as CASSRLADSREQFF.

The chain joins TRBV27 to TRBJ2-2; D gene uncertain. Germline V gene lookup returns CDR1 MNHEY and CDR2 SMNVEV (reference sequence). This CDR3 region has 13 residues. V was clipped by 2 bases and J by 3 bases, with 4 bases between them. CDR3 amino acids: CASSLPDTGELFF. The DNA of the CDR3 is TGTGCCAGCAGTTTACCCGACACCGGGGAGCTGTTTTTT.

A few counts support this clonotype. The chain links TRBV29-1 to TRBJ2-1, with 8 bases fitting TRBD2. CDR1 is SQVTM, CDR2 ANQGSEA, per germline. J gave up 10 bases and V 8 bases, and 16 bases lay outside the gene matches. The CDR3 loop spans 14 amino acids. CDR3 amino acids: CSLILTSDKVEQFF. In nucleotides, the CDR3 is TGCAGCTTAATATTGACTAGCGACAAAGTGGAGCAGTTCTTC.

This clonotype was observed at least ten times. The chain joins TRBV5-6 to TRBJ2-4; TRBD1 matches 7 bases. CDR3 length: 15 amino acids. Germline assignment: CDR1 SGHDT and CDR2 YYEEEE. Trimming at V came to 2 bases and at J to 2 bases, leaving 4 bases not matched to a gene. The chain's CDR3 is CASSFPTGSKNIQYF. CDR3 nucleotide sequence: TGTGCCAGCAGCTTCCCGACAGGGTCCAAAAACATTCAGTACTTC. Based on the CDR3 plus reference TRBV5-6 and TRBJ2-4, the full variable domain is DAGVTQSPTHLIKTRGQQVTLRCSPKSGHDTVSWYQQALGQGPQFIFQYYEEEERQRGNFPDRFSGHQFPNYSSELNVNALLLGDSALYLCASSFPTGSKNIQYFGAGTRLSVL.

Worth noting for this clonotype: This may arise from a read error, as a much more abundant clone is one base away. The chain employs TRBV20-1 and TRBJ2-4; either TRBD1 or TRBD2 may supply D (5 bases each). From germline, CDR1 is DFQATT and CDR2 SNEGSKA (reference sequence). V lost 3 bases and J lost 6, with 15 bases in between. The CDR3 is 14 residues long. DNA of the CDR3: TGCAGTGCTAGTACAAGAGGTGGGGGAAACATTCAGTACTTC. Translation gives CSASTRGGGNIQYF.

J is TRBJ1-2 and V is TRBV29-1; tentative D call: TRBD1 (5 bases). The germline V gene encodes CDR1 SQVTM and CDR2 ANQGSEA. The CDR3 spans 14 residues. V dropped 7 bases and J dropped 6 bases, with 21 bases sitting between them. CDR3 sequence (DNA): TGCAGCGGGGGGGAGGCATCATTAGGAAATGGCTACACCTTC. This codes for CSGGEASLGNGYTF.

This clonotype was seen a few times. This chain connects TRBV7-2 to TRBJ1-1, with D perhaps matching TRBD1 (6 bases). Germline assignment: CDR1 SGHTA and CDR2 FQGNSA. The CDR3 contains 13 residues. The V end lost 5 bases, the J end lost 10 bases, and 17 bases lay between the germline ends. CDR3 nucleotides: TGTGCCAGCAGCCGAAATGGACAGCCTAGAGCTTTCTTT. Encoded protein: CASSRNGQPRAFF. Combining the CDR3 with reference TRBV7-2 and TRBJ1-1 gives the whole variable domain GAGVSQSPSNKVTEKGKDVELRCDPISGHTALYWYRQSLGQGLEFLIYFQGNSAPDKSGLPSDRFSAERTGGSVSTLTIQRTQQEDSAVYLCASSRNGQPRAFFGQGTRLTVV.

This chain joins TRBV6-5 and TRBJ1-3; no definite D call. V dropped 0 bases and J dropped 2 bases, with 5 bases sitting between them. Per the germline V gene, CDR1 is MNHEY and CDR2 is SVGAGI. The CDR3 consists of 14 residues. The CDR3 DNA follows: TGTGCCAGCAGTTACTCCCTCCCTGGAAACACCATATATTTT. As protein: CASSYSLPGNTIYF.

The chain has TRBV5-1 and TRBJ2-3, with D perhaps assigned TRBD1 or TRBD2 (5 bases each). V was trimmed by 0 bases and J by 4 bases, leaving 15 bases between them. From germline, CDR1 is SGHRS and CDR2 YFSETQ. CDR3 length: 16 amino acids. CDR3 sequence: CASSLEGTLGADTQYF. The CDR3, as DNA: TGCGCCAGCAGCTTGGAGGGGACCCTTGGGGCAGATACGCAGTATTTT.

The chain joins TRBV20-1 to TRBJ2-1; 9 bases fit TRBD2. The V and J ends lost 5 bases and 0 bases, in that order; junction bases with no gene match: 8. This CDR3 has 16 amino acids. Germline-derived CDR1 and CDR2 are DFQATT and SNEGSKA (reference sequence). CDR3 DNA sequence: TGCAGTGCTTTCTCTAGCGGGGTGAGCTCCTACAATGAGCAGTTCTTC. Translated, it gives CSAFSSGVSSYNEQFF.

This clonotype was recorded many times. The chain links TRBV4-1 to TRBJ2-5; perhaps TRBD1 as D (6 bases). CDR1 and CDR2 (germline): MGHRA, YSYEKL. The CDR3 is 16 residues long. The germline V and J ends were trimmed by 1 base and 0 bases, with 12 bases remaining between them. CDR3 amino acids: CASSQAPGQYQETQYF. CDR3 nucleotides: TGCGCCAGCAGCCAAGCCCCCGGACAGTACCAAGAGACCCAGTACTTC.

The rearrangement links TRBV20-1 to TRBJ1-1, with D perhaps matching TRBD1 (6 bases). V was shortened by 3 bases and J by 12 bases, with 11 bases between the two germline ends. The V gene's germline CDR1 is DFQATT and CDR2 SNEGSKA (reference sequence). This CDR3 comprises 10 residues. In DNA, the CDR3 is TGCAGTGCTAGGGGGACAACAACTTTCTTT. Amino acids: CSARGTTTFF.

This clonotype was found a few times. J is TRBJ1-2 and V is TRBV6-2 or TRBV6-3; possibly TRBD1 for D (5 bases). The germline V and J ends were trimmed by 8 bases and 3 bases, with 16 bases remaining between them. Germline V gives CDR1 MNHEY, CDR2 SVGEGT. The CDR3 consists of 14 residues. The CDR3 coding sequence is TGTGCCAGCCGAAAGCCAGACAGATACTATGGCTACACCTTC. This gives the protein CASRKPDRYYGYTF.

The chain has TRBV5-1 and TRBJ1-1; no definite D call. Per the germline V gene, CDR1 is SGHRS and CDR2 is YFSETQ. This CDR3 is built from 15 residues. V was cut by 1 base and J by 0 bases, with 10 bases left in between. CDR3 nucleotide sequence: TGCGCCAGCAGCTTGTCTTCAAGCATGAACACTGAAGCTTTCTTT. This codes for CASSLSSSMNTEAFF.

The chain recombines TRBV7-2 with TRBJ1-2, with a weak D call TRBD1 (5 bases). CDR1 is SGHTA, CDR2 FQGNSA, per germline. The CDR3 contains 15 residues. V shed 4 bases and J shed 2 bases, with 14 bases lying between them. The CDR3, as DNA: TGTGCCAGCAGCTCATCAAGGACACCGAACTATGGCTACACCTTC. It encodes CASSSSRTPNYGYTF.